Each of the 32 T cell receptor beta chains below was sequenced from the same sample in a study of cytomegalovirus exposure and HLA in healthy donors. Profiling relied on immunoSEQ multiplex PCR, and the TCRdb table lists in-frame clones only, not all of them. The data contain fewer than 250,000 clones, roughly 84% of them singletons. Sequences were obtained from PBMCs. All receptors derive from a woman between 18 and 30 years old in good health and CMV-seropositive.

The table lists this clone with a few counts. CDR3 sequence: CASSLNGDQPQHF. As DNA, the CDR3 is TGTGCCAGCAGCTTAAACGGGGATCAGCCCCAGCATTTT. The chain carries TRBV7-9 and TRBJ1-5; D is unclear. CDR1 is SEHNR and CDR2 is FQNEAQ in the germline V gene (reference sequence). This CDR3 spans 13 amino acids. V lost 2 bases, J lost 5 bases, and 7 bases lay in between.

The sample holds a few counts of this clone. The V gene is TRBV27, the J gene TRBJ2-6, with no clear D. The ends were cut back, 6 bases at V and 0 bases at J, with 9 bases in the middle. Germline V gene lookup returns CDR1 MNHEY and CDR2 SMNVEV (reference sequence). CDR3 length: 15 residues. CDR3 nucleotide sequence: TGTGCCAGCAGCGAACTCGACTCTGGGGCCAACGTCCTGACTTTC. The encoded protein is CASSELDSGANVLTF.

V is TRBV6-1 and J is TRBJ1-4; 7 bases agree with TRBD1. Germline V CDR1 and CDR2: MNHNS, SASEGT. V shed 4 bases and J 0 bases; nucleotides not matched to a gene: 8. The CDR3 totals 17 residues. The CDR3 loop reads CASSGVTGTSTNEKLFF. In nucleotides, the CDR3 is TGTGCCAGCAGTGGGGTGACAGGGACCTCAACTAATGAAAAACTGTTTTTT.

CDR3 sequence: CASSEEVWGLAGYYEQYF. CDR3 DNA: TGTGCCAGCAGTGAAGAGGTATGGGGACTAGCGGGGTACTACGAGCAGTACTTC. This chain uses TRBV6-1 with TRBJ2-7; TRBD2 matches 13 bases. CDR3 length: 18 amino acids. V trimming: 1 base; J trimming: 3 bases; junction bases outside the gene matches: 9. CDR1 and CDR2 from the germline V gene are MNHNS and SASEGT.

This chain joins TRBV29-1 and TRBJ2-7, with D tentatively TRBD1 (5 bases). This CDR3 comprises 12 residues. V was shortened by 4 bases and J by 7 bases, with 14 bases between the two germline ends. Germline CDR1 is SQVTM and CDR2 is ANQGSEA. In nucleotides, the CDR3 is TGCAGCGTTGTCGTAGGGGTAGGAGAGCAGTACTTC. Translation: CSVVVGVGEQYF.

V is TRBV7-2 and J is TRBJ2-7; D gene uncertain. V was trimmed by 1 base and J by 3 bases, leaving 7 bases between them. Per the germline V gene, CDR1 is SGHTA and CDR2 is FQGNSA. The CDR3 spans 13 residues. The CDR3 here is CASSLDYFYEQYF. The CDR3 DNA sequence: TGTGCCAGCAGCTTAGACTACTTCTACGAGCAGTACTTC.

The chain is built from TRBV18 and TRBJ1-1; D is possibly TRBD1 (6 bases). Trimming removed 3 bases at V and 1 base at J, with 12 bases between. Germline CDR1 KGHSH, CDR2 LQKENI. This CDR3 has 15 amino acids. CDR3 sequence reads: CASSPFSTGNTEAFF. The DNA for the CDR3 is TGTGCCAGCTCACCTTTTTCGACAGGGAACACTGAAGCTTTCTTT.

This chain uses TRBV28 with TRBJ2-1; D is perhaps TRBD1 (5 bases). The CDR3 has 14 amino acids. Trimming removed 8 bases from V and 5 bases from J, with 16 bases in between. CDR1 is MDHEN and CDR2 is SYDVKM in the germline V gene. As DNA, the CDR3 is TGTGCCAGCCATCAGGGCGGAAGAAACAATGAGCAGTTCTTC. Protein product: CASHQGGRNNEQFF.

This rearrangement joins TRBV2 to TRBJ2-1, with 7 positions matching TRBD1. Trimming took 3 bases from V and 5 from J; bases not matched to a gene: 1. CDR3 length equals 13 residues. Germline V lookup: CDR1 SNHLY, CDR2 FYNNEI. CDR3 in amino acids: CASSEDRHNEQFF. CDR3 nucleotide sequence: TGTGCCAGCAGTGAGGACAGGCACAATGAGCAGTTCTTC. The full variable domain, its missing parts supplied by reference TRBV2 and TRBJ2-1, is EPEVTQTPSHQVTQMGQEVILRCVPISNHLYFYWYRQILGQKVEFLVSFYNNEISEKSEIFDDQFSVERPDGSNFTLKIRSTKLEDSAMYFCASSEDRHNEQFFGPGTRLTVL.

The chain links TRBV30 to TRBJ2-7, with a possible D match to TRBD1 (6 bases). Trimming pared 3 bases from V and 9 bases from J, leaving 21 bases between. The CDR3 contains 14 residues. Germline CDR1 reads GTSNPN; CDR2 reads SVGIG (reference sequence). The CDR3 is CAWSSQGVHWGQYF. Written as DNA, the CDR3 is TGTGCCTGGAGCTCACAGGGTGTTCATTGGGGGCAGTACTTC.

This clone was detected a few times. This rearrangement joins TRBV28 to TRBJ1-2; possibly TRBD1 for D (6 bases). The length of the CDR3 is 15 residues. Trimming stripped 10 bases from V and 0 bases from J, with 18 bases between. In germline, CDR1 is MDHEN, CDR2 SYDVKM. CDR3 coding DNA: TGTGCCATACATGAGACAGGAGCAGCTAACTATGGCTACACCTTC. Protein product: CAIHETGAANYGYTF.

This chain uses TRBV6-5 with TRBJ2-1; 10 positions agree with TRBD1. V was pared by 4 bases and J by 4 bases, with 7 bases of the junction left unmatched. The CDR3 length is 16 residues. From germline, CDR1 is MNHEY and CDR2 SVGAGI. CDR3 nucleotide sequence: TGTGCCAGCAGTTTGATACCGGGACAGGGGTACAATGAGCAGTTCTTC. Protein sequence: CASSLIPGQGYNEQFF.

V and J are TRBV10-1 and TRBJ1-1; no definite D call. The CDR3 length is 13 residues. V was shortened by 8 bases and J by 0 bases, with 10 bases between the two germline ends. The germline V gene has CDR1 WNHNN and CDR2 SYGVQD (reference sequence). In DNA, the CDR3 is TGCGCCAGCTGGGCAGGTATGAACACTGAAGCTTTCTTT. Translation: CASWAGMNTEAFF.

Only one count was recorded for this clone. The chain joins TRBV13 to TRBJ1-3; D gene ambiguous. The germline gives CDR1 PRHDT, CDR2 FYEKMQ (reference sequence). V lost 0 bases and J lost 3, with 15 bases in between. CDR3 length: 17 amino acids. The CDR3 coding sequence is TGTGCCAGCAGCTTAGGACCGGGTACCATTTTTGGAAACACCATATATTTT. Protein sequence: CASSLGPGTIFGNTIYF.

The rearrangement joins TRBV6-5 to TRBJ1-1; 7 bases match TRBD1. This CDR3 has 15 amino acids. The germline V gene encodes CDR1 MNHEY and CDR2 SVGAGI. The J segment lost 3 bases and the V segment lost 6 bases, leaving 10 bases of the junction unmatched. The CDR3 loop reads CASRLTRGSDTEAFF. The CDR3 nucleotides read TGTGCCAGCAGGCTCACCAGGGGGTCGGACACTGAAGCTTTCTTT.

In regard to this clone: The sample carries other DNA sequences with the same CDR3. This sequence joins TRBV18 and TRBJ2-7; TRBD2 matches at 7 bases. Germline-derived CDR1 and CDR2 are KGHSH and LQKENI. CDR3 size: 14 residues. The V segment lost 3 bases and the J segment 0 bases; nucleotides outside the gene matches: 2. The CDR3 nucleotides are TGTGCCAGCTCACCCCCGGGAGGCTCCTACGAGCAGTACTTC. Encoded protein: CASSPPGGSYEQYF.

V and J are TRBV28 and TRBJ2-7; the match to TRBD1 covers 9 bases. CDR3 size: 16 residues. Germline trimming cut 4 bases from V and 3 bases from J; bases unmatched to any gene: 10. Germline V lookup: CDR1 MDHEN, CDR2 SYDVKM. The CDR3 region is CASSSPGQGSIYEQYF. The CDR3 region has the DNA TGTGCCAGCAGTTCCCCGGGACAGGGATCAATCTACGAGCAGTACTTC.

The chain joins TRBV2 to TRBJ2-7; 8 nucleotides line up with TRBD1. Unmatched junction bases numbered 7, after V lost 6 bases and J lost 3 bases. CDR3 size: 14 residues. Germline V gene data show CDR1 as SNHLY and CDR2 as FYNNEI. Here the CDR3 reads CASSGSGGIYEQYF. The CDR3, as DNA: TGTGCCAGCAGCGGTTCAGGGGGCATCTACGAGCAGTACTTC.

This clone was observed a single time. The V and J genes are TRBV2 and TRBJ2-2; 12 positions match TRBD2. This CDR3 spans 16 amino acids. CDR1 and CDR2 (germline): SNHLY, FYNNEI. The ends lost 6 bases at V and 2 bases at J; junction bases unmatched: 4. The chain's CDR3 is CASRVLAGGNTGELFF. In DNA form, the CDR3 reads TGTGCCAGCAGGGTACTAGCGGGGGGTAACACCGGGGAGCTGTTTTTT.

The rearrangement links TRBV5-6 to TRBJ2-5; TRBD2 aligns across 10 bases. The CDR3 sequence is 17 residues long. From germline, CDR1 is SGHDT and CDR2 YYEEEE. With 0 bases clipped from V and 4 bases from J, the junction kept 9 bases outside the gene matches. CDR3 coding DNA: TGTGCCAGCAGCTTGGAGACATTAGCGGGAGGATTAGAGACCCAGTACTTC. Amino acids: CASSLETLAGGLETQYF.

The J gene is TRBJ2-5, the V gene TRBV14; possible D gene TRBD2, 5 bases. The germline CDR1 and CDR2 sequences are SGHDN and FVKESK. This CDR3 spans 17 amino acids. The V gene lost 0 bases and the J gene lost 4 bases, with 18 bases spanning the gap. For the CDR3, the DNA is TGTGCCAGCAGCCAAGATACCCGGACTGTTGAGGTAGAGACCCAGTACTTC. This encodes CASSQDTRTVEVETQYF.

J is TRBJ1-4 and V is TRBV30; D unresolved. V shed 2 bases and J shed 2 bases, with 9 bases lying between them. Germline V gene sequence: CDR1 GTSNPN, CDR2 SVGIG (reference sequence). CDR3 length: 14 amino acids. CDR3 loop: CAWSSGTTNEKLFF. CDR3 coding DNA: TGTGCCTGGAGTAGCGGTACGACTAATGAAAAACTGTTTTTT.

CDR3 region: CASSLYFGQPQHF. The CDR3 nucleotides are TGTGCCAGCAGTCTCTATTTTGGTCAGCCCCAGCATTTT. The chain carries TRBV27 and TRBJ1-5; D gene ambiguous. Germline assignment: CDR1 MNHEY and CDR2 SMNVEV (reference sequence). The CDR3 has 13 residues. The V gene lost 5 bases and the J gene lost 6 bases, with 11 bases spanning the gap.

This clone was seen once. This chain links TRBV18 with TRBJ2-7; TRBD1 is a possible D gene (6 bases). In germline, CDR1 is KGHSH, CDR2 LQKENI. The CDR3 is 15 residues long. V lost 3 bases and J 0 bases, leaving 12 bases between the germline ends. The CDR3 sequence is CASSPQQGTSYEQYF. The CDR3 DNA reads TGTGCCAGCTCACCCCAACAGGGTACCTCCTACGAGCAGTACTTC.

The genes are TRBV28 and TRBJ1-5, with D possibly being TRBD1 (6 bases). Trimming removed 11 bases from V and 7 bases from J, with 24 bases in between. Germline-derived CDR1 and CDR2 are MDHEN and SYDVKM. The CDR3 totals 15 residues. DNA for the CDR3: TGTGCCCTCAGGGGACCGGGAACAGGGCGGCAGCCCCAGCATTTT. It is translated as CALRGPGTGRQPQHF.

The gene calls are TRBV28 and TRBJ2-7; tentatively, D is TRBD1 (6 bases). Germline V gene lookup returns CDR1 MDHEN and CDR2 SYDVKM. Trimming removed 2 bases at V and 3 bases at J, with 14 bases between. This CDR3 is built from 15 residues. DNA for the CDR3: TGTGCCAGCAGTTTAGGTCAGGGGTCCCACTACGAGCAGTACTTC. Protein product: CASSLGQGSHYEQYF. Based on the CDR3 plus reference TRBV28 and TRBJ2-7, the full variable domain is DVKVTQSSRYLVKRTGEKVFLECVQDMDHENMFWYRQDPGLGLRLIYFSYDVKMKEKGDIPEGYSVSREKKERFSLILESASTNQTSMYLCASSLGQGSHYEQYFGPGTRLTVT.

This clone was found once. The chain employs TRBV30 and TRBJ1-1; no reliable D call. The CDR3 totals 13 residues. CDR1 and CDR2 (germline): GTSNPN, SVGIG (reference sequence). Trimming pared 1 base from V and 2 bases from J, leaving 8 bases between. The CDR3: CAWSESGNTEAFF. The CDR3 DNA follows: TGTGCCTGGAGTGAGTCAGGAAACACTGAAGCTTTCTTT.

This clone was seen just once. CDR3 nucleotides: TGCAGCGTCCACAGGGGGCGGAACTATGGCTACACCTTC. Its translation is CSVHRGRNYGYTF. The V gene is TRBV29-1, the J gene TRBJ1-2, with TRBD1 identical over 9 bases. The trim removed 6 bases at V and 2 bases at J, leaving 4 bases unmatched. This CDR3 is 13 amino acids long. In germline, CDR1 is SQVTM, CDR2 ANQGSEA.

This clone was counted once. The chain carries TRBV28 and TRBJ2-7, with 9 bases aligning to TRBD2. Germline loops: CDR1 MDHEN, CDR2 SYDVKM. Trimming took 3 bases from V and 6 from J; bases not matched to a gene: 9. The CDR3 is 15 amino acids. CDR3 DNA sequence: TGTGCCAGCAGTTTCCTAGCCCTAGCGGGATCCGAGCAGTACTTC. This sequence encodes CASSFLALAGSEQYF.

The V gene is TRBV28, the J gene TRBJ1-2; D remains ambiguous. CDR1 is MDHEN and CDR2 is SYDVKM in the germline V gene. The CDR3 spans 13 residues. Trimming took off 6 bases at V and 4 bases at J, with 12 bases between the two ends. The CDR3 DNA reads as TGTGCCAGCAGGGTCGGTGATCTCTATGGCTACACCTTC. Its translation: CASRVGDLYGYTF.

The chain is built from TRBV18 and TRBJ2-7; 7 bases are shared with TRBD1. The CDR3 spans 14 residues. Germline trimming cut 6 bases from V and 2 bases from J; bases unmatched to any gene: 7. The germline V gene has CDR1 KGHSH and CDR2 LQKENI. The CDR3 DNA follows: TGTGCCAGCTCCGCCAGACAGGGACCCTACGAGCAGTACTTC. This codes for CASSARQGPYEQYF.

The chain combines TRBV11-2 with TRBJ2-6, with 8 positions matching TRBD1. V gave up 5 bases and J gave up 4 bases; unmatched junction bases: 16. The germline gives CDR1 SGHAT, CDR2 FQNNGV. The CDR3 runs 19 residues. The chain's CDR3 is CASSIHRQGLLSGANVLTF. CDR3 sequence (DNA): TGTGCCAGCAGCATACATCGACAGGGGCTCCTTTCCGGGGCCAACGTCCTGACTTTC.